This TCR beta chain came from a study of OX40 agonist ivuxolimab in advanced cancers. Study information: Cohort: roughly 80% men, mean age about 62, aged roughly 20 to 79. Partial responses, seen in three patients, involved one hepatocellular carcinoma and two cutaneous melanomas.

Clones were sequenced by immunoSEQ multiplex PCR, and TCRdb holds only the in-frame ones, with some missing. The sample carries around 80,000 clones, about 81% recorded once. Germline CDR1 is LGHNA and CDR2 is YSLEER. CDR3 length equals 15 residues. Drawing of blood for sampling happened at baseline, at cycle 4 day 1, and at cycle 7 day 1. As for this clone: A junction end diverges from the germline sequence, so it may reflect a read error.

The source of this sequence is an adult with an advanced solid tumor such as melanoma, head and neck, liver or kidney cancer. This rearrangement joins TRBV4-3 to TRBJ2-3; 10 bases agree with TRBD1. The specimen comprised CD4+ or CD8+ T cells sorted from blood, sampled in a trial of the OX40 agonist ivuxolimab. CDR3 sequence: CASSLDRGRTDTQYF. Here the CDR3 DNA reads TGCGCCAGTAGCCTCGACAGGGGGCGCACAGATACGCAGTATTTT.